This TCR beta chain was observed in a study of PD-1 blockade in classical Hodgkin lymphoma. Worth noting for this clone: Its matching antigen is unknown. The sample carries other DNA sequences with the same CDR3.

Findings and limits, study-wide: In newly diagnosed patients, baseline TCR diversity was reportedly below that of healthy donors. CD4+ but not CD8+ TCR diversity rose significantly by C4D1. Lower baseline TCR diversity marked trial partial responders and progressors. Factors driving the repertoire differences, possibly disease activity or prior therapy, remain undefined.

All trial patients relapsed after autologous stem cell transplantation. The repertoire was sequenced with immunoSEQ multiplex PCR; TCRdb's copy has only in-frame clones and lacks some. The sample yields tens of thousands of clones, under 75% seen once. The sample here was peripheral blood mononuclear cells (PBMCs), taken before the second cycle of nivolumab. The clonotype originates from a human donor with classical Hodgkin lymphoma.

CDR3 DNA sequence: TGTGCCAGCAGACAGGCCAATCAGCCCCAGCATTTT. Residues: CASRQANQPQHF. The chain couples TRBV6-5 to TRBJ1-5, with TRBD1 as a possible D gene (5 bases). The CDR3 is 12 residues long. V lost 6 bases and J 3 bases, leaving 6 bases between the germline ends. The germline V gene encodes CDR1 MNHEY and CDR2 SVGAGI.